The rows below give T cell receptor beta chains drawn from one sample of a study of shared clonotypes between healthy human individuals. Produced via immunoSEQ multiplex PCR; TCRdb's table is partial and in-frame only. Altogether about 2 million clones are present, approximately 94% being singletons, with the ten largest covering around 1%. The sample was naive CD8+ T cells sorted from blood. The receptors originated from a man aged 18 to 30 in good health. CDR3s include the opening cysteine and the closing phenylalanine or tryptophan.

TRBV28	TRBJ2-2	CASSLSPYEELNTGELFF
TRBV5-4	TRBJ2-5	CASSLVGGGETQYF
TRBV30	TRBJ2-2	CAWRGGSANTGELFF
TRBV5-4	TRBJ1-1	CASSLGGEVNTEAFF
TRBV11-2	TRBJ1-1	CASSPWEGQWVNTEAFF
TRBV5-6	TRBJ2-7	CASASVMGSLYEQYF
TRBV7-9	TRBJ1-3	CASSTNREGGNTIYF
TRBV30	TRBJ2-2	CAWSVLGPTGELFF
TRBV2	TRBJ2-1	CASSDLDSEQFF
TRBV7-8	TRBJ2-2	CASSSMLHGTDNTGELFF
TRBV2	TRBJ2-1	CASSVTSRANEQFF
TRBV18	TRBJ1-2	CASSPMDGGEGYTF
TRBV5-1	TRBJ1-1	CASSLGTGFTEAFF
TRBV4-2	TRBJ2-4	CASSQVGGDNGIQYF
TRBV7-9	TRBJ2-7	CASSLLDPGQTFYEQYF
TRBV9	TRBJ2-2	CASSVGGGTGELFF
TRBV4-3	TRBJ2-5	CASSPGGYETQYF
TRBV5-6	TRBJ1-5	CASRMWGQGNNQPQHF
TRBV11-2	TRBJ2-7	CASSLGDSYEQYF
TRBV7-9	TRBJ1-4	CASSPALNEKLFF
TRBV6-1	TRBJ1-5	CASSVGQAGNGQPQHF
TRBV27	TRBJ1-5	CASSPLGTGIQPQHF
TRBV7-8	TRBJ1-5	CASSAGVTGIGNQPQHF
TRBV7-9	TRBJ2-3	CASSSFGTSSFTDTQYF
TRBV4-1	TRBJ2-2	CASTKRAGELFF
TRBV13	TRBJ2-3	CASSYDRSTDTQYF
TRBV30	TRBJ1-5	CAWSAGDRLSNQPQHF
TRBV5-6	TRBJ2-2	CASNLRGQGLIGELFF
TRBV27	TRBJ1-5	CASSIRQGNQPQHF
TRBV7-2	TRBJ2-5	CASSYPGGLETQYF
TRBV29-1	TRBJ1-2	CSVEDLRDGYTF
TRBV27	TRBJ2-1	CASSFVTGIRNNEQFF
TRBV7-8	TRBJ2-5	CASSWGLAGSAETQYF
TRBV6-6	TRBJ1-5	CASIGRGAGQPQHF
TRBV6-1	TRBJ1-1	CASSVGQGREAFF
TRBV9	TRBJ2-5	CASSAAGDVETQYF
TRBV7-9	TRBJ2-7	CASSPRGGTGLAGYEQYF
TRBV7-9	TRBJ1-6	CASSPGLAGSSYNSPLHF
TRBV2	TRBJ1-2	CASSESRDGPNYGYTF
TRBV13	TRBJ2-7	CASSLVDPYEQYF
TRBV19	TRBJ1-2	CASSIKGDRGDGYTF
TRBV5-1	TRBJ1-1	CASSFLTPLDTEAFF
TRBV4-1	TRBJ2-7	CASSQEVGYYEQYF
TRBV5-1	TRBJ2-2	CASSLFTGQSGELFF
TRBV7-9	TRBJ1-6	CASSRSDSPLHF
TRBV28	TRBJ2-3	CASRPDEDTQYF
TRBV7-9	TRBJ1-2	CASSRGETLHGYTF
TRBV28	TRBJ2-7	CASRRQGEASYEQYF
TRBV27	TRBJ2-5	CASSPGGTQYF
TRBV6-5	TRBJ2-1	CASSYSGPINEQFF
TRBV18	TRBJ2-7	CASSPPDRGNYEQYF
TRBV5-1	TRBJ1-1	CASSYDRVNTEAFF
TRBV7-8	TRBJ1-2	CASSLAGLSHGYTF
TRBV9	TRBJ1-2	CASSVGGSGGYTF
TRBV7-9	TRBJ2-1	CASSSRGTETSDEQFF
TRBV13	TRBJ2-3	CASSLIGGGTDTQYF